This is a list of T cell receptor beta chains from one sample in a study of cytomegalovirus exposure and HLA in healthy donors. The data were produced by immunoSEQ multiplex PCR, yet TCRdb's version contains in-frame clones alone and is incomplete. The sample has some 120,000 clones, roughly 80% seen once. Sequenced material: PBMCs. The source is a man younger than 35 in good health and CMV-seropositive. Both conserved end residues are part of each CDR3. The order of the fields is J gene, V gene, CDR3 length, D gene, clone size, CDR3 protein, CDR3 DNA. D genes are given only for firm matches. Not all rows give a size; the values are once, few, many and, for expanded clones, a class.

j_gene: TRBJ2-1; v_gene: TRBV27; len: 13; d_gene: .; abundance: .; CDR3aa: CASSSGSYNEQFF; CDR3nt: TGTGCCAGCAGTTCCGGTTCCTACAATGAGCAGTTCTTC
j_gene: TRBJ2-7; v_gene: TRBV6-6; len: 13; d_gene: .; abundance: .; CDR3aa: CASSLYRIYEQYF; CDR3nt: TGTGCCAGCAGTTTATACAGAATCTACGAGCAGTACTTC
j_gene: TRBJ1-5; v_gene: TRBV19; len: 14; d_gene: .; abundance: .; CDR3aa: CASSIRSQGQPQHF; CDR3nt: TGTGCCAGTAGTATACGTAGCCAGGGTCAGCCCCAGCATTTT
j_gene: TRBJ2-7; v_gene: TRBV30; len: 14; d_gene: .; abundance: .; CDR3aa: CAWSLGSGVGEQYF; CDR3nt: TGTGCCTGGAGTTTGGGGTCAGGGGTCGGCGAGCAGTACTTC
j_gene: TRBJ2-5; v_gene: TRBV9; len: 14; d_gene: .; abundance: once; CDR3aa: CASSGGGGEETQYF; CDR3nt: TGTGCCAGCAGCGGAGGGGGAGGGGAAGAGACCCAGTACTTC
j_gene: TRBJ2-3; v_gene: TRBV25-1; len: 13; d_gene: .; abundance: .; CDR3aa: CASSLGSTDTQYF; CDR3nt: TGTGCCAGCAGCCTAGGAAGCACAGATACGCAGTATTTT
j_gene: TRBJ1-5; v_gene: TRBV2; len: 13; d_gene: .; abundance: .; CDR3aa: CASRYWVGEPQHF; CDR3nt: TGTGCCAGCAGGTACTGGGTGGGCGAGCCCCAGCATTTT
j_gene: TRBJ1-1; v_gene: TRBV6-5; len: 14; d_gene: TRBD1; abundance: .; CDR3aa: CASRRQGKYTEAFF; CDR3nt: TGTGCCAGCAGGCGACAGGGGAAGTACACTGAAGCTTTCTTT
j_gene: TRBJ1-2; v_gene: TRBV6-1; len: 15; d_gene: .; abundance: .; CDR3aa: CASSEGRWGDYGYTF; CDR3nt: TGTGCCAGCAGTGAAGGTCGTTGGGGGGACTATGGCTACACCTTC
j_gene: TRBJ2-7; v_gene: TRBV30; len: 14; d_gene: .; abundance: .; CDR3aa: CAWRQGGAMGEQYF; CDR3nt: TGTGCCTGGAGACAGGGGGGGGCCATGGGAGAGCAGTACTTC
j_gene: TRBJ1-3; v_gene: TRBV9; len: 15; d_gene: TRBD1; abundance: once; CDR3aa: CASSGSTGTGNTIYF; CDR3nt: TGTGCCAGCAGCGGGTCGACAGGGACTGGAAACACCATATATTTT
j_gene: TRBJ2-3; v_gene: TRBV6-4; len: 15; d_gene: TRBD2; abundance: .; CDR3aa: CASAAGTSGSDTQYF; CDR3nt: TGTGCCAGCGCCGCCGGGACTAGCGGCTCAGATACGCAGTATTTT
j_gene: TRBJ2-5; v_gene: TRBV5-4; len: 16; d_gene: .; abundance: few; CDR3aa: CASSSELGASQETQYF; CDR3nt: TGTGCCAGCAGCTCCGAACTGGGGGCTAGCCAAGAGACCCAGTACTTC
j_gene: TRBJ2-3; v_gene: TRBV10-3; len: 12; d_gene: .; abundance: .; CDR3aa: CAIRGGGDTQYF; CDR3nt: TGTGCCATCAGAGGCGGCGGGGATACGCAGTATTTT
j_gene: TRBJ2-5; v_gene: TRBV6-5; len: 14; d_gene: .; abundance: once; CDR3aa: CALRIPGLQETQHF; CDR3nt: TGTGCCTTGCGCATACCGGGACTGCAAGAGACCCAGCACTTC
j_gene: TRBJ2-1; v_gene: TRBV9; len: 16; d_gene: TRBD2; abundance: .; CDR3aa: CASSVESSGGLYEQFF; CDR3nt: TGTGCCAGCAGCGTAGAGAGTAGCGGGGGGCTCTATGAGCAGTTCTTC
j_gene: TRBJ2-1; v_gene: TRBV14; len: 13; d_gene: TRBD2; abundance: .; CDR3aa: CASSQGRLAVQFF; CDR3nt: TGTGCCAGCAGCCAAGGGAGACTAGCGGTGCAGTTCTTC
j_gene: TRBJ2-3; v_gene: TRBV6-1; len: 14; d_gene: .; abundance: once; CDR3aa: CASSEGQFTDTQYF; CDR3nt: TGTGCCAGCAGTGAAGGCCAGTTCACAGATACGCAGTATTTT
j_gene: TRBJ1-1; v_gene: TRBV7-9; len: 15; d_gene: .; abundance: .; CDR3aa: CASSPKGGSDTEAFF; CDR3nt: TGTGCCAGCAGCCCGAAAGGGGGTTCTGACACTGAAGCTTTCTTT
j_gene: TRBJ1-1; v_gene: TRBV27; len: 15; d_gene: .; abundance: .; CDR3aa: CASTLGGGRTTEAFF; CDR3nt: TGTGCCAGCACCCTCGGGGGGGGGCGTACCACTGAAGCTTTCTTT
j_gene: TRBJ1-4; v_gene: TRBV6-1; len: 14; d_gene: .; abundance: .; CDR3aa: CASSETRSNEKLFF; CDR3nt: TGTGCCAGCAGTGAAACCAGGTCGAATGAAAAACTGTTTTTT
j_gene: TRBJ1-1; v_gene: TRBV30; len: 13; d_gene: .; abundance: .; CDR3aa: CAWSHGSYTEAFF; CDR3nt: TGTGCCTGGAGCCACGGGTCCTACACTGAAGCTTTCTTT
j_gene: TRBJ2-2; v_gene: TRBV4-1; len: 17; d_gene: TRBD2; abundance: once; CDR3aa: CASSQGGGLARTGELFF; CDR3nt: TGCGCCAGCAGCCAAGGCGGGGGACTAGCGAGAACCGGGGAGCTGTTTTTT
j_gene: TRBJ1-5; v_gene: TRBV7-8; len: 15; d_gene: TRBD1; abundance: once; CDR3aa: CASSGRTGSNQPQHF; CDR3nt: TGTGCCAGCAGCGGGCGGACAGGAAGCAATCAGCCCCAGCATTTT
j_gene: TRBJ1-6; v_gene: TRBV6-1; len: 15; d_gene: TRBD1; abundance: .; CDR3aa: CASSQPGQGGSPLHF; CDR3nt: TGTGCCAGCAGCCAACCGGGACAGGGGGGATCACCCCTCCACTTT
j_gene: TRBJ2-5; v_gene: TRBV9; len: 13; d_gene: .; abundance: few; CDR3aa: CASSVFNSGTQYF; CDR3nt: TGTGCCAGCAGCGTATTTAACAGTGGGACCCAGTACTTC
j_gene: TRBJ1-2; v_gene: TRBV5-6; len: 14; d_gene: .; abundance: .; CDR3aa: CASSLGGPLYGYTF; CDR3nt: TGTGCCAGCAGCTTGGGAGGGCCCCTTTATGGCTACACCTTC
j_gene: TRBJ2-3; v_gene: TRBV6-5; len: 14; d_gene: TRBD2; abundance: .; CDR3aa: CASRIQSAGGTQYF; CDR3nt: TGTGCCAGCAGAATTCAATCGGCGGGAGGGACGCAGTATTTT
j_gene: TRBJ1-6; v_gene: TRBV5-6; len: 14; d_gene: TRBD1; abundance: few; CDR3aa: CASSGDRVGSPLHF; CDR3nt: TGTGCCAGCAGCGGAGACAGGGTCGGGTCACCCCTCCACTTT
j_gene: TRBJ2-7; v_gene: TRBV7-8; len: 12; d_gene: .; abundance: .; CDR3aa: CASSADWNEQYF; CDR3nt: TGTGCCAGCAGCGCGGACTGGAACGAGCAGTACTTC
j_gene: TRBJ2-5; v_gene: TRBV18; len: 18; d_gene: TRBD2; abundance: .; CDR3aa: CASSENRLAGVSRETQYF; CDR3nt: TGTGCCAGCTCCGAAAACCGACTAGCGGGAGTGTCGAGGGAGACCCAGTACTTC
j_gene: TRBJ1-5; v_gene: TRBV7-9; len: 13; d_gene: TRBD1; abundance: once; CDR3aa: CASSLGQLQPQHF; CDR3nt: TGTGCCAGCAGCTTGGGACAGCTTCAGCCCCAGCATTTT
j_gene: TRBJ2-3; v_gene: TRBV5-1; len: 14; d_gene: .; abundance: .; CDR3aa: CASSLGWGADTQYF; CDR3nt: TGCGCCAGCAGTCTTGGTTGGGGGGCAGATACGCAGTATTTT
j_gene: TRBJ2-1; v_gene: TRBV5-4; len: 15; d_gene: TRBD2; abundance: .; CDR3aa: CASSYPGLADNEQFF; CDR3nt: TGTGCCAGCAGCTACCCGGGACTAGCTGACAATGAGCAGTTCTTC
j_gene: TRBJ2-1; v_gene: TRBV7-9; len: 18; d_gene: .; abundance: .; CDR3aa: CASSLEGSMASEYNEQFF; CDR3nt: TGTGCCAGCAGCTTAGAAGGTAGTATGGCTAGCGAATACAATGAGCAGTTCTTC
j_gene: TRBJ2-3; v_gene: TRBV27; len: 13; d_gene: .; abundance: .; CDR3aa: CASSLTSTDTQYF; CDR3nt: TGTGCCAGCAGTTTAACAAGCACAGATACGCAGTATTTT
j_gene: TRBJ1-2; v_gene: TRBV11-2; len: 16; d_gene: .; abundance: .; CDR3aa: CASSPITGTVDYGYTF; CDR3nt: TGTGCCAGCAGCCCGATTACAGGGACGGTTGACTATGGCTACACCTTC
j_gene: TRBJ2-7; v_gene: TRBV13; len: 19; d_gene: TRBD2; abundance: .; CDR3aa: CASSLGRLAGPRKSYEQYF; CDR3nt: TGTGCCAGCAGCTTAGGCCGACTAGCGGGGCCACGAAAATCCTACGAGCAGTACTTC
j_gene: TRBJ1-2; v_gene: TRBV2; len: 14; d_gene: .; abundance: .; CDR3aa: CASSDLGGEYGYTF; CDR3nt: TGTGCCAGCAGTGACCTCGGGGGAGAATATGGCTACACCTTC
j_gene: TRBJ1-2; v_gene: TRBV7-2; len: 15; d_gene: .; abundance: few; CDR3aa: CASSLTVSIFWGYTF; CDR3nt: TGTGCCAGCAGCTTAACTGTCTCGATCTTTTGGGGCTACACCTTC
j_gene: TRBJ2-1; v_gene: TRBV5-6; len: 16; d_gene: TRBD2; abundance: few; CDR3aa: CASSPPGLAGVNEQFF; CDR3nt: TGTGCCAGCAGCCCTCCTGGACTAGCGGGGGTAAATGAGCAGTTCTTC
j_gene: TRBJ1-5; v_gene: TRBV30; len: 17; d_gene: .; abundance: .; CDR3aa: CAWSEGRGTFSNQPQHF; CDR3nt: TGTGCCTGGAGTGAAGGGAGGGGAACATTTAGCAATCAGCCCCAGCATTTT
j_gene: TRBJ2-1; v_gene: TRBV9; len: 13; d_gene: .; abundance: .; CDR3aa: CASSVGLDAEQFF; CDR3nt: TGTGCCAGCAGCGTAGGTCTAGACGCTGAGCAGTTCTTC
j_gene: TRBJ1-2; v_gene: TRBV18; len: 14; d_gene: .; abundance: .; CDR3aa: CASSLEAGNYGYTF; CDR3nt: TGTGCCAGCTCACTTGAGGCAGGGAACTATGGCTACACCTTC
j_gene: TRBJ1-5; v_gene: TRBV10-3; len: 16; d_gene: TRBD1; abundance: .; CDR3aa: CAISDLRDREKQPQHF; CDR3nt: TGTGCCATCAGTGATCTCCGGGACAGGGAAAAGCAGCCCCAGCATTTT
j_gene: TRBJ2-2; v_gene: TRBV7-9; len: 18; d_gene: TRBD2; abundance: .; CDR3aa: CASSAPGGRPLFTGELFF; CDR3nt: TGTGCCAGCAGCGCCCCTGGCGGGAGGCCCTTATTCACCGGGGAGCTGTTTTTT
j_gene: TRBJ2-1; v_gene: TRBV5-4; len: 14; d_gene: .; abundance: .; CDR3aa: CASSLRGSYNEQFF; CDR3nt: TGTGCCAGCAGCTTGCGGGGGTCCTACAATGAGCAGTTCTTC
j_gene: TRBJ1-1; v_gene: TRBV27; len: 17; d_gene: .; abundance: .; CDR3aa: CASSLLGRGLRNTEAFF; CDR3nt: TGTGCCAGCAGTTTATTGGGTAGGGGTTTGAGGAACACTGAAGCTTTCTTT
j_gene: TRBJ1-1; v_gene: TRBV9; len: 17; d_gene: .; abundance: once; CDR3aa: CASSVDLTGETDTEAFF; CDR3nt: TGTGCCAGCAGCGTAGACCTCACTGGGGAGACGGACACTGAAGCTTTCTTT
j_gene: TRBJ2-3; v_gene: TRBV7-6; len: 15; d_gene: TRBD2; abundance: .; CDR3aa: CASSLGGGPQDTQYF; CDR3nt: TGTGCCAGCAGCTTGGGCGGGGGTCCCCAAGATACGCAGTATTTT
j_gene: TRBJ2-7; v_gene: TRBV30; len: 12; d_gene: .; abundance: once; CDR3aa: CAWGPGPNEQYF; CDR3nt: TGTGCCTGGGGCCCAGGGCCAAACGAGCAGTACTTC
j_gene: TRBJ2-2; v_gene: TRBV27; len: 18; d_gene: .; abundance: .; CDR3aa: CASSLAQGRRGNTGELFF; CDR3nt: TGTGCCAGCAGTTTAGCCCAGGGAAGGAGGGGCAACACCGGGGAGCTGTTTTTT
j_gene: TRBJ1-1; v_gene: TRBV18; len: 15; d_gene: TRBD1; abundance: .; CDR3aa: CASSTGQRATTEAFF; CDR3nt: TGTGCCAGCTCAACGGGACAGAGGGCGACCACTGAAGCTTTCTTT
j_gene: TRBJ2-3; v_gene: TRBV15; len: 18; d_gene: TRBD1; abundance: .; CDR3aa: CATSEPITGGLGTDTQYF; CDR3nt: TGTGCCACCAGCGAGCCTATTACAGGGGGCCTAGGCACAGATACGCAGTATTTT
j_gene: TRBJ2-1; v_gene: TRBV19; len: 14; d_gene: .; abundance: .; CDR3aa: CASRRDLIQSEQFF; CDR3nt: TGTGCCAGCAGGCGGGACCTAATTCAGAGTGAGCAGTTCTTC
j_gene: TRBJ2-4; v_gene: TRBV14; len: 14; d_gene: TRBD1; abundance: .; CDR3aa: CASSLGQLKNIQYF; CDR3nt: TGTGCCAGCAGCCTGGGACAGCTAAAAAACATTCAGTACTTC
j_gene: TRBJ1-2; v_gene: TRBV11-2; len: 19; d_gene: TRBD1; abundance: .; CDR3aa: CASSLSFRAGGLRNYGYTF; CDR3nt: TGTGCCAGCAGCTTATCATTCAGGGCAGGGGGACTTCGTAACTATGGCTACACCTTC
j_gene: TRBJ1-4; v_gene: TRBV29-1; len: 17; d_gene: TRBD1; abundance: .; CDR3aa: CSVEERGQGTEREKLFF; CDR3nt: TGCAGCGTTGAAGAACGAGGACAGGGGACTGAACGGGAAAAACTGTTTTTT